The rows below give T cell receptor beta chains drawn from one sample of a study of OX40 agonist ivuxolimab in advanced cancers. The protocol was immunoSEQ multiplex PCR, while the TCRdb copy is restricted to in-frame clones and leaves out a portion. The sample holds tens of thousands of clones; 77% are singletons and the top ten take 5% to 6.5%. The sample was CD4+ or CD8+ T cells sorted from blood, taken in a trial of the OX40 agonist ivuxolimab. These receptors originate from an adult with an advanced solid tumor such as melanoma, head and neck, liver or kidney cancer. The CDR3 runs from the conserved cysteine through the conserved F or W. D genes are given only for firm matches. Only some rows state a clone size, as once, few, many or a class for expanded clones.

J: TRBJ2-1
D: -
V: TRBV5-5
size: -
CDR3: CASSLAYTEKQFF
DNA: TGTGCCAGCAGCTTGGCCTATACGGAGAAGCAGTTCTTC

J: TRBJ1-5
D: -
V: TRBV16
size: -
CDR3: CASSQSRTANQPQHF
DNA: TGTGCCAGCAGCCAATCGAGGACAGCCAATCAGCCCCAGCATTTT

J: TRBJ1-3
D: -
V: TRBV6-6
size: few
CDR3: CASSRLRDITIYF
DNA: TGTGCCAGCAGTCGACTAAGGGATATCACCATATATTTT

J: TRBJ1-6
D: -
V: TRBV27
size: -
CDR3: CASSLSLRISPLHF
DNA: TGTGCCAGCAGTTTATCGCTCAGGATCTCACCCCTCCACTTT

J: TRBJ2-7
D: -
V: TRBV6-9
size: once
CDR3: CASRPLPWAGNEQYF
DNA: TGTGCCAGCAGACCCCTCCCGTGGGCCGGTAACGAGCAGTACTTC

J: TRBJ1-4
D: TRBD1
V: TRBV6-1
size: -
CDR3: CASSRDRGKVGLFF
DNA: TGTGCCAGCAGCCGGGACAGGGGTAAGGTGGGACTGTTTTTT

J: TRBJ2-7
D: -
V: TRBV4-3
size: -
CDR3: CASSQETRSSYEQYF
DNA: TGCGCCAGCAGCCAAGAGACTAGAAGTTCCTACGAGCAGTACTTC

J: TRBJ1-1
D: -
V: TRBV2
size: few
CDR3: CASSVGSGTEAFF
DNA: TGTGCCAGCAGTGTAGGGTCGGGCACAGAAGCTTTCTTT

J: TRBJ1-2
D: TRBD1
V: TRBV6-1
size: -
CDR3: CASSTGGNYGYTF
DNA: TGTGCCAGCAGTACAGGGGGCAACTATGGCTACACCTTC

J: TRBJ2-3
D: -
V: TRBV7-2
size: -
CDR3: CASSYKQGGADTQYF
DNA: TGTGCCAGCAGCTATAAACAGGGGGGGGCGGATACGCAGTATTTT

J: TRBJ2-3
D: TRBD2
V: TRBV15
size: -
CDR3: CATSLLAASTDTQYF
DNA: TGTGCCACCAGTCTACTAGCGGCTAGCACAGATACGCAGTATTTT

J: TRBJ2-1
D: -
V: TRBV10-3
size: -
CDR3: CAISEGGPEDEQFF
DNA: TGTGCCATCAGTGAGGGGGGGCCAGAGGATGAGCAGTTCTTC

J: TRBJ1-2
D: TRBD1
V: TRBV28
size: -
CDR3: CASSSPDRYNGYTF
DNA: TGTGCCAGCAGTTCCCCGGACAGGTACAATGGCTACACCTTC

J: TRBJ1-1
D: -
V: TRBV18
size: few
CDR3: CASSRDFMGAFF
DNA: TGTGCCAGCTCAAGGGACTTCATGGGGGCTTTCTTT

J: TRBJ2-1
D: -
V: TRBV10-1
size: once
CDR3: CASSEFELARHNEQFF
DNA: TGCGCCAGCAGTGAGTTCGAGTTAGCGCGCCACAATGAGCAGTTCTTC

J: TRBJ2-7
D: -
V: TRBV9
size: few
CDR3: CASSVRDGKTYEQYF
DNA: TGTGCCAGCAGCGTCCGGGACGGAAAAACCTACGAGCAGTACTTC

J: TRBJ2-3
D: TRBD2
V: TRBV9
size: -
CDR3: CASSVEGLAGANTDTQYF
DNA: TGTGCCAGCAGCGTAGAGGGACTAGCGGGGGCAAACACAGATACGCAGTATTTT

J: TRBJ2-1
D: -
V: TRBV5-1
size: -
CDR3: CASSLQGYDNEQFF
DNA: TGCGCCAGCAGCTTACAGGGTTACGACAATGAGCAGTTCTTC

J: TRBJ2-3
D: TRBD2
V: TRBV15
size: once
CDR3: CATSRDGAGGQDTQYF
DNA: TGTGCCACCAGCAGAGATGGAGCGGGGGGGCAAGATACGCAGTATTTT

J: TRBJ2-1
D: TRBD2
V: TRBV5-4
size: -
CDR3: CASSFAGGPYNEQFF
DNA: TGTGCCAGCAGCTTCGCGGGGGGGCCCTACAATGAGCAGTTCTTC

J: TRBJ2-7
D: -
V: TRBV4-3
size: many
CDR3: CASSQDRTSYEQYF
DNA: TGCGCCAGCAGCCAAGACCGGACTTCCTACGAGCAGTACTTC

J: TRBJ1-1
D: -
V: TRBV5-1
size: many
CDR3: CASSNPPANTEAFF
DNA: TGCGCCAGCAGCAACCCTCCGGCGAACACTGAAGCTTTCTTT

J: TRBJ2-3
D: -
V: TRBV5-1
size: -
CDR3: CASRIGGGDADTQYF
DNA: TGCGCCAGCAGGATTGGGGGAGGAGATGCAGATACGCAGTATTTT

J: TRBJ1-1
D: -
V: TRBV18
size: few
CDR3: CASHTEQNTEAFF
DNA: TGTGCCAGCCATACAGAGCAGAACACTGAAGCTTTCTTT

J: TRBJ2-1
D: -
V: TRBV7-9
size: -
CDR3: CASSLRILGRSLGNEQFF
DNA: TGTGCCAGCAGCTTAAGAATACTCGGACGCTCCCTAGGCAATGAGCAGTTCTTC

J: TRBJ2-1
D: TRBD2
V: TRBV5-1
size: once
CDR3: CASSLGASGSNEQFF
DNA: TGCGCCAGCAGCTTGGGGGCTAGCGGGTCCAATGAGCAGTTCTTC

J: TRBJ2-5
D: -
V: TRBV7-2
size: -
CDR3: CASSPYQETQYF
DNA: TGTGCCAGCAGCCCATACCAAGAGACCCAGTACTTC

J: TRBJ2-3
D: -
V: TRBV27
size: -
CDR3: CASSLKPGTDTQYF
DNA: TGTGCCAGCAGTTTAAAGCCCGGGACAGATACGCAGTATTTT

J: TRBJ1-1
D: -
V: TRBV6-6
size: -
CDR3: CASKAAGGNTEAFF
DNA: TGTGCCAGCAAGGCAGCAGGAGGGAACACTGAAGCTTTCTTT

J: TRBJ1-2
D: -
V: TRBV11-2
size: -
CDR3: CASSYGRGTYGYTF
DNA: TGTGCCAGCAGCTACGGGCGGGGAACCTATGGCTACACCTTC

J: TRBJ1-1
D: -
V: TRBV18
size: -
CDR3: CASSPPVNTEAFF
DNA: TGTGCCAGCTCACCACCTGTGAACACTGAAGCTTTCTTT

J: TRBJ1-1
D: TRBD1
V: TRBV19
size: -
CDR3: CASSALPGQGTEAFF
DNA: TGTGCCAGTAGTGCCTTGCCGGGACAGGGCACTGAAGCTTTCTTT

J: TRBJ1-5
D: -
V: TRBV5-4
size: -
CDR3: CASSPSPGNQPQHF
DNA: TGTGCCAGCAGCCCCTCCCCCGGTAATCAGCCCCAGCATTTT

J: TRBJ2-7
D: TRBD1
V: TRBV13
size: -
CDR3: CASRYRTGGAYEQYF
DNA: TGTGCCAGCAGATACCGGACAGGGGGCGCCTACGAGCAGTACTTC

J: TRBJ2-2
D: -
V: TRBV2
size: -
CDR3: CASSVQVTGELFF
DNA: TGTGCCAGCAGTGTACAGGTTACCGGGGAGCTGTTTTTT